This TCR beta chain was captured in a study of T cells in Graves' hyperthyroidism and ophthalmopathy. Study results and caveats: A 13 V-J signature model discriminated ophthalmopathy versus stable hyperthyroidism. Most clonotypes expanded in thyroid above 0.001 were likewise present in blood.

The CDR3 contains 16 residues. V was pared by 3 bases and J by 0 bases, with 14 bases between. Researchers amplified the TCR beta CDR3 regions from RNA transcripts. First-round RT-PCR with HTBI primers amplified the TCR CDR3 region. TCRdb reanalysed the multiplex PCR reads using MiXCR and keeps one entry per CDR3 protein. The table has about 560,000 distinct CDR3 sequences, approximately 14% seen once; the top ten hold around 6.6%. This clonotype was observed at least ten times. Its matching antigen is unknown. The clonotype was recovered from a woman aged 25 to 45 with Graves' hyperthyroidism. The chain couples TRBV12-3 or TRBV12-4 to TRBJ1-1, with a possible D match to TRBD1 (5 bases). Sequences were obtained from blood. CDR3 protein: CASSFGMTDLNTEAFF. The CDR3 DNA sequence: TGTGCCAGCAGTTTCGGAATGACAGACCTGAACACTGAAGCTTTCTTT.